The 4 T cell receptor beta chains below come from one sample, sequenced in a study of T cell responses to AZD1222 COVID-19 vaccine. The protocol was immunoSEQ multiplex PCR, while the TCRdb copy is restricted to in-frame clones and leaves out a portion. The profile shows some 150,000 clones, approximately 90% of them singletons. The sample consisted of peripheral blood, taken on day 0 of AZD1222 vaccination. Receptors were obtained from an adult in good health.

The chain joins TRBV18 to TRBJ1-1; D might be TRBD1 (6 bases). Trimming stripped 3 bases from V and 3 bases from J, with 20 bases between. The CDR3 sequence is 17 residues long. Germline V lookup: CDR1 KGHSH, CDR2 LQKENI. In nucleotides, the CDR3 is TGTGCCAGCTCACCGGACAGTCCTTTGGGGGTCTACACTGAAGCTTTCTTT. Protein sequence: CASSPDSPLGVYTEAFF.

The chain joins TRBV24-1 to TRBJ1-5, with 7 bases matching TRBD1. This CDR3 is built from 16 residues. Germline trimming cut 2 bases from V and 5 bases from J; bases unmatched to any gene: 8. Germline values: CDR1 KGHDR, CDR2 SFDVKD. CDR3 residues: CATSDSTGPEDQPQHF. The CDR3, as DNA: TGTGCCACCAGTGATTCGACAGGGCCTGAAGATCAGCCCCAGCATTTT.

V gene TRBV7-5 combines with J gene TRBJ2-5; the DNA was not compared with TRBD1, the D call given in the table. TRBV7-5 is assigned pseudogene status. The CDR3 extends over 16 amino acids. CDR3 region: CARSLTGSEHQETQYF. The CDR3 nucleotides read TGTGCCAGAAGCTTAACAGGAAGTGAGCACCAAGAGACCCAGTACTTC.

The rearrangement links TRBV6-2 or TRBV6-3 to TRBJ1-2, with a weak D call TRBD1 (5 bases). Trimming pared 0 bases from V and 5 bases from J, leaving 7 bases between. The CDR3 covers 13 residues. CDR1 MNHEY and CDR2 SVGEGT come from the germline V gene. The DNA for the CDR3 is TGTGCCAGCAGTTACTCGACAGCGTATGGCTACACCTTC. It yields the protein CASSYSTAYGYTF.